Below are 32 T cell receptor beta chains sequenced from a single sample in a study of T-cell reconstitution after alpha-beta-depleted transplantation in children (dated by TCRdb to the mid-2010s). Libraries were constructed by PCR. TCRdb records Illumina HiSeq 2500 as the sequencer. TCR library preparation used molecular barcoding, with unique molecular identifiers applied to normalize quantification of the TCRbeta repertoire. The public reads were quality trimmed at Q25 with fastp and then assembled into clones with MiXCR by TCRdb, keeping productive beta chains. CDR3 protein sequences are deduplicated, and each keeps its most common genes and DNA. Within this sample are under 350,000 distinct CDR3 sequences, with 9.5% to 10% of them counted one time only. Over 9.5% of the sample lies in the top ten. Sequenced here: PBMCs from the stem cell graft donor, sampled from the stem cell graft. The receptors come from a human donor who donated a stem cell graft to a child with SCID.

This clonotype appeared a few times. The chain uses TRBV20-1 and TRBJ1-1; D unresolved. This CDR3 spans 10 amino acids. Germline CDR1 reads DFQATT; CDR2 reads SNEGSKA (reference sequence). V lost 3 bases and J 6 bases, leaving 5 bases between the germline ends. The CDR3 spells CSASIAEAFF. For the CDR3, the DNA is TGCAGTGCTAGTATTGCTGAAGCTTTCTTT.

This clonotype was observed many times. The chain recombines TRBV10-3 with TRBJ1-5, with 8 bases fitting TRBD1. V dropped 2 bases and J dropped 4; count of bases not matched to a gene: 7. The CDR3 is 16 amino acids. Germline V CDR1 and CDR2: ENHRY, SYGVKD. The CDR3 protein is CAISEEAGGRNQPQHF. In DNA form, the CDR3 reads TGTGCCATCAGTGAGGAGGCAGGGGGCAGGAATCAGCCCCAGCATTTT.

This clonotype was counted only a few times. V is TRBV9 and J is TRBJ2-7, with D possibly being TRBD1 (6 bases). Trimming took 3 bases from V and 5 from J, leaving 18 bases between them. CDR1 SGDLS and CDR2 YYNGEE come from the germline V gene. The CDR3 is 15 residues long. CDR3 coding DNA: TGTGCCAGCAGCGAAGACAGGCGCGCTGGCAACGAGCAGTACTTC. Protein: CASSEDRRAGNEQYF.

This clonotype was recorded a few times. CDR3 coding DNA: TGTGCCAGCAGTCCCGTGGACAGGGGGGGCTCCTACGAGCAGTACTTC. Amino acid sequence: CASSPVDRGGSYEQYF. This rearrangement joins TRBV12-3 or TRBV12-4 to TRBJ2-7; the match to TRBD1 covers 10 bases. The ends lost 5 bases at V and 0 bases at J; junction bases unmatched: 7. The CDR3 contains 16 residues.

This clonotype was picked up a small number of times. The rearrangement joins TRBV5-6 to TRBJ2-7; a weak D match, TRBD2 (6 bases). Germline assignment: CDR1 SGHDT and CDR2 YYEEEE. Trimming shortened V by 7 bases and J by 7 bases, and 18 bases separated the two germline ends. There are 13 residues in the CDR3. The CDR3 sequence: CASRSGSTGEQYF. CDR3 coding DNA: TGTGCCAGCCGCTCCGGGAGCACTGGGGAGCAGTACTTC.

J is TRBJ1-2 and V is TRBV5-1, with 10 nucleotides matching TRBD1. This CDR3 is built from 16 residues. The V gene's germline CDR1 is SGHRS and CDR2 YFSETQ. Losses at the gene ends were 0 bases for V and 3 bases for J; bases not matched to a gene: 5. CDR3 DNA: TGCGCCAGCAGCTTGGCGGGGGACAGGGGACACTATGGCTACACCTTC. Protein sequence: CASSLAGDRGHYGYTF.

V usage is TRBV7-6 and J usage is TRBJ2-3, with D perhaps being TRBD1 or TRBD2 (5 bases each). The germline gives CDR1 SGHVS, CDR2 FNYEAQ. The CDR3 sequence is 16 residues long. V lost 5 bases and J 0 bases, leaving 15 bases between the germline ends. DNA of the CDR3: TGTGCCAGCAGCCGCGCCGCAGGGACGAGCACAGATACGCAGTATTTT. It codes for CASSRAAGTSTDTQYF.

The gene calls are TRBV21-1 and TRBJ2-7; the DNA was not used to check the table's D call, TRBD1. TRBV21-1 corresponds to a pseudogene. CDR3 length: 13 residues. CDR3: CASSKGGIYEQYF. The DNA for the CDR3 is TGTGCCAGCAGCAAAGGGGGGATATACGAGCAGTACTTC.

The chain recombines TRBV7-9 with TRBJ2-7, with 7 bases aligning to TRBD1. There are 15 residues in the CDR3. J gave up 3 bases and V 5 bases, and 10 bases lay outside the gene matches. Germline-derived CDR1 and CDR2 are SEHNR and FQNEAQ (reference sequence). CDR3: CASSHIGGQSYEQYF. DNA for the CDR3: TGTGCCAGCAGCCACATAGGGGGACAGAGCTACGAGCAGTACTTC.

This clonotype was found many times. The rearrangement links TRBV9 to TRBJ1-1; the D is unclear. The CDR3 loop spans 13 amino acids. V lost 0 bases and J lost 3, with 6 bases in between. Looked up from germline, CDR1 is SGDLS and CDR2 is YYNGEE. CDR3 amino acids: CASSVGGYTEAFF. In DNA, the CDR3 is TGTGCCAGCAGCGTAGGCGGATACACTGAAGCTTTCTTT. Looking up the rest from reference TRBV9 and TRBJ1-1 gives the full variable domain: DSGVTQTPKHLITATGQRVTLRCSPRSGDLSVYWYQQSLDQGLQFLIQYYNGEERAKGNILERFSAQQFPDLHSELNLSSLELGDSALYFCASSVGGYTEAFFGQGTRLTVV.

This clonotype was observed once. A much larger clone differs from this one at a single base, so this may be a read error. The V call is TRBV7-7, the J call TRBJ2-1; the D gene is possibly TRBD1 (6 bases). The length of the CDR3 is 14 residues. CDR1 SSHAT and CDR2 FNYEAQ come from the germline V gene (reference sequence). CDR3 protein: CASSLGWGPNEQFF. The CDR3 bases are TGTGCTAGCAGCTTAGGGTGGGGGCCCAATGAGCAGTTCTTC.

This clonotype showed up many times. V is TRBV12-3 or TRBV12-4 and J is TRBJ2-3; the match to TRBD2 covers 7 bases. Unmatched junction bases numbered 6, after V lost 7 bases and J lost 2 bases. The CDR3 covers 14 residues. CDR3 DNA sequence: TGTGCCAGCACCATGAGCGGGGCCACAGATACGCAGTATTTT. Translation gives CASTMSGATDTQYF.

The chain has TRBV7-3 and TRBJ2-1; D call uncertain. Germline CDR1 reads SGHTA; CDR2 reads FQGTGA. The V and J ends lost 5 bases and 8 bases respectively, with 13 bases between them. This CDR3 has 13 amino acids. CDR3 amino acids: CASSALGPYEQFF. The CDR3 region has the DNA TGTGCCAGCAGCGCCTTAGGTCCCTATGAGCAGTTCTTC.

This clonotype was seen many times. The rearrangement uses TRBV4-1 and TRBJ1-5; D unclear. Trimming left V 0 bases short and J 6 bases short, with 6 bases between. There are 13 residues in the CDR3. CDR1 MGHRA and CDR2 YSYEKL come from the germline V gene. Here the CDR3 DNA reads TGCGCCAGCAGCCAAGATCTAGGTCAGCCCCAGCATTTT. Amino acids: CASSQDLGQPQHF.

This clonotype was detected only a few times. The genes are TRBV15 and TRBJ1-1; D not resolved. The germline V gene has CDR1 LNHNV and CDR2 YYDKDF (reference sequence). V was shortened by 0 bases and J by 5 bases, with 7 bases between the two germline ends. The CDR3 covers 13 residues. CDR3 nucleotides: TGTGCCACCAGCAGAGAAGCGTTTACTGAAGCTTTCTTT. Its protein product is CATSREAFTEAFF.

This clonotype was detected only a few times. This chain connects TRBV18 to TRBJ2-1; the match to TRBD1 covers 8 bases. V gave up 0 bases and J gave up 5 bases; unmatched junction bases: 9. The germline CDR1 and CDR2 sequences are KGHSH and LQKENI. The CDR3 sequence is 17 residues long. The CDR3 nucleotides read TGTGCCAGCTCACCACCGAGGACAGGGCGTCAGGACAATGAGCAGTTCTTC. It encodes CASSPPRTGRQDNEQFF.

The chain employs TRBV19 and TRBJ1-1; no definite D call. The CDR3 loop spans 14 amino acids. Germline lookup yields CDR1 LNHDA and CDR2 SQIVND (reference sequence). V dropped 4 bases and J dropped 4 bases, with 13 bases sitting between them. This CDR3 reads CASSRMDWGTEAFF. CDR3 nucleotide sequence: TGTGCCAGTAGTAGAATGGATTGGGGCACTGAAGCTTTCTTT.

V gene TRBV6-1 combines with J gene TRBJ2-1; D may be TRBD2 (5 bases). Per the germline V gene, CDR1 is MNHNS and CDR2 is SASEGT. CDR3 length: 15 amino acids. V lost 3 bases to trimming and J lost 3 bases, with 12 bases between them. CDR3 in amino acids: CASSDRAEVYNEQFF. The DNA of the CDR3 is TGTGCCAGCAGTGATCGCGCGGAGGTCTACAATGAGCAGTTCTTC.

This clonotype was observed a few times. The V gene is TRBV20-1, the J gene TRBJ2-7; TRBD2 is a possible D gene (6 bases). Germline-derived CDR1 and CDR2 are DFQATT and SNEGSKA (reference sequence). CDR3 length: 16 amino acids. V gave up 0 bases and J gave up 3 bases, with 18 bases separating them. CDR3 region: CSARDSAGSGIYEQYF. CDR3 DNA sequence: TGCAGTGCTAGAGATAGTGCGGGGTCGGGGATCTACGAGCAGTACTTC.

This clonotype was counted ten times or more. The CDR3 DNA is TGCAGTGCTTGGGACAGAACTTACGAGCAGTACTTC. It yields the protein CSAWDRTYEQYF. The chain carries TRBV20-1 and TRBJ2-7; the match to TRBD1 covers 7 bases. J gave up 4 bases and V 5 bases, and 5 bases lay outside the gene matches. The length of the CDR3 is 12 residues. Germline lookup yields CDR1 DFQATT and CDR2 SNEGSKA (reference sequence).

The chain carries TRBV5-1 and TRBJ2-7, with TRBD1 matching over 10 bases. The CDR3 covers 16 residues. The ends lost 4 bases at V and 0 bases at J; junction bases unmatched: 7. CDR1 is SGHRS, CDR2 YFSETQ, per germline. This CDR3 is CASSPFGTGDSYEQYF. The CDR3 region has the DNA TGCGCCAGCAGCCCCTTCGGGACAGGGGACTCCTACGAGCAGTACTTC.

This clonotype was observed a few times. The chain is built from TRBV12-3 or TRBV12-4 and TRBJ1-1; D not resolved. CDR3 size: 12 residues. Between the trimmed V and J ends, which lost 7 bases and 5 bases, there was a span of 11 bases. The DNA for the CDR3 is TGTGCCAGCAACTTTCTTGGAACTGAAGCTTTCTTT. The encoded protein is CASNFLGTEAFF.

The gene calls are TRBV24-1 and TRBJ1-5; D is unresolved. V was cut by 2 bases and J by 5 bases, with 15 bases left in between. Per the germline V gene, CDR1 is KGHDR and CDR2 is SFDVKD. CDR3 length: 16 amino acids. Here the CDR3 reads CATSDSTAPSDQPQHF. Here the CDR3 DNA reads TGTGCCACCAGTGATTCGACGGCCCCATCGGATCAGCCCCAGCATTTT.

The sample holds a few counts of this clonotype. The CDR3 here is CASSLLEGSTEAFF. The CDR3 DNA follows: TGCGCCAGCAGCTTGCTTGAGGGTAGCACTGAAGCTTTCTTT. The V gene is TRBV5-1, the J gene TRBJ1-1; no firm D call. The V and J ends lost 1 base and 4 bases respectively, with 11 bases between them. Germline CDR1 and CDR2: SGHRS and YFSETQ. The CDR3 length is 14 residues.

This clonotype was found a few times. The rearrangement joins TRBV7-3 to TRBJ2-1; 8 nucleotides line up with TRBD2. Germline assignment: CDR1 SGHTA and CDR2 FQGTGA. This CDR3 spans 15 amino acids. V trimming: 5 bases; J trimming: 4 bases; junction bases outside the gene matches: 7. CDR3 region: CASSPSIAGYNEQFF. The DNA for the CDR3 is TGTGCCAGCAGCCCGTCGATAGCGGGGTACAATGAGCAGTTCTTC.

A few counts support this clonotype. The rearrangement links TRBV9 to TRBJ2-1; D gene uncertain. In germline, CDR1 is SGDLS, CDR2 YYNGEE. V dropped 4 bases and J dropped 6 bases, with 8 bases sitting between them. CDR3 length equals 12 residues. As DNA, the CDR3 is TGTGCCAGCAGCCATGTAGCCAATGAGCAGTTCTTC. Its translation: CASSHVANEQFF.

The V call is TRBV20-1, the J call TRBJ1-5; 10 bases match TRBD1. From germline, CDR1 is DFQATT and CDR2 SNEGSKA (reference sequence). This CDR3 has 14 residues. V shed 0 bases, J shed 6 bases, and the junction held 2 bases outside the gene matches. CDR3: CSAREGTGVQPQHF. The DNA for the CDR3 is TGCAGTGCTAGAGAAGGGACAGGGGTTCAGCCCCAGCATTTT.

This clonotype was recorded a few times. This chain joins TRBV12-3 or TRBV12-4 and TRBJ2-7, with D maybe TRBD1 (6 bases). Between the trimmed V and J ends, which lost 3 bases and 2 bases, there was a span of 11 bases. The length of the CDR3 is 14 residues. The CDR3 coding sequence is TGTGCCAGCAGTTTCTCCAGGGGCCCCTACGAGCAGTACTTC. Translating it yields CASSFSRGPYEQYF.

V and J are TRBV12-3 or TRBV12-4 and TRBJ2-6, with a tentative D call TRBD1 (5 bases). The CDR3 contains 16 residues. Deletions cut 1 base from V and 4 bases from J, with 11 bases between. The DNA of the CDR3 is TGTGCCAGCAGTTTAGGGCCAGGGAACGGGGCCAACGTCCTGACTTTC. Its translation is CASSLGPGNGANVLTF.

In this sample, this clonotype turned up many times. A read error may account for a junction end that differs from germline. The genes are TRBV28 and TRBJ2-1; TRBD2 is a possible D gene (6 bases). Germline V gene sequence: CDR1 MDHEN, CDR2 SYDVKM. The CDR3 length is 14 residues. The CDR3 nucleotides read TGTGCCAGCAGTTTATACTCCCCAACGGGGGAGCGGTTCTTC. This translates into CASSLYSPTGERFF.

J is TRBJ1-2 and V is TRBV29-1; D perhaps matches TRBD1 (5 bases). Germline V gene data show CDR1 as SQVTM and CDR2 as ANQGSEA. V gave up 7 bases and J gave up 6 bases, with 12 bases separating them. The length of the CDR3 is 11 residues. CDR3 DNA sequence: TGCAGCGGATGGGGCCAGGATGGCTACACCTTC. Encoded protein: CSGWGQDGYTF.

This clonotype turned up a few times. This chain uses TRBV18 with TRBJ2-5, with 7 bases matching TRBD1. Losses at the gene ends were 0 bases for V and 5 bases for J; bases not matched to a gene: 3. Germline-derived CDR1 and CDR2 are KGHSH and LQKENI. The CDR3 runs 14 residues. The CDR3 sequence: CASSPPGQWETQYF. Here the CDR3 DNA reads TGTGCCAGCTCACCACCGGGACAGTGGGAGACCCAGTACTTC.